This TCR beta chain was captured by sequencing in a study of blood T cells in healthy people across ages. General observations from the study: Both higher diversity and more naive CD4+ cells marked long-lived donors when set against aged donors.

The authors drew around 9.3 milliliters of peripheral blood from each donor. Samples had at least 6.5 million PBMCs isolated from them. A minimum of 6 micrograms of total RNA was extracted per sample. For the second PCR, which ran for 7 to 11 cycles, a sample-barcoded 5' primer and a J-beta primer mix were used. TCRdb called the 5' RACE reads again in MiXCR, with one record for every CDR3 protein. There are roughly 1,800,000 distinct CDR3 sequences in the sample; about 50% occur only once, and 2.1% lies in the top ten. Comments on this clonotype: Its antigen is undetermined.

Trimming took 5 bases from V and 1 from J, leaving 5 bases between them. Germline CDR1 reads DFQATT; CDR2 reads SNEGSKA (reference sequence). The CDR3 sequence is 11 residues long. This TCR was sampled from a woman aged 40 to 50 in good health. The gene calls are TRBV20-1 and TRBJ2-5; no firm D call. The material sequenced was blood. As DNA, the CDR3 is TGCAGTGCTGACTCCCAAGAGACCCAGTACTTC. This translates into CSADSQETQYF.